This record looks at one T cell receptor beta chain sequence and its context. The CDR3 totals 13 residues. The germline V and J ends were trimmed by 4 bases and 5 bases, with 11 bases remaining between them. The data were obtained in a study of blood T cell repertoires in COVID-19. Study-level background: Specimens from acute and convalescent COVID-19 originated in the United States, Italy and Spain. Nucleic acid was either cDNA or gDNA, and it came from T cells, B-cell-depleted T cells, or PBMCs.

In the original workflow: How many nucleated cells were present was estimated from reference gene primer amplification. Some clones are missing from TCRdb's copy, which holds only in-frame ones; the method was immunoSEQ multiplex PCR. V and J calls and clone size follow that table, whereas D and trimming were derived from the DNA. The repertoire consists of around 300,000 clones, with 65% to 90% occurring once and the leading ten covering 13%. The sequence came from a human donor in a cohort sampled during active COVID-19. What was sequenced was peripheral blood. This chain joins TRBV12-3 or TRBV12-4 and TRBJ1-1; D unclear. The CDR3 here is CASSYLAETEAFF. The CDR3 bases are TGTGCCAGCAGTTATCTTGCGGAGACTGAAGCTTTCTTT.